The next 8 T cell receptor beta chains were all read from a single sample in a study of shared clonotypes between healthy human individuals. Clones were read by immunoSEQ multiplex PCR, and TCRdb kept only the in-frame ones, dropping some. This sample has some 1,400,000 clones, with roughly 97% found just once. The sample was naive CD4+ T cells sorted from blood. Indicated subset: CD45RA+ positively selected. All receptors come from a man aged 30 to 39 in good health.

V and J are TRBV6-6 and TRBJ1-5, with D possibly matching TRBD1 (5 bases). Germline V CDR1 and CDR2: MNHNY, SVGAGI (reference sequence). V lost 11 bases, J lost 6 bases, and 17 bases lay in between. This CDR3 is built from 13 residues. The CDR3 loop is CASQGARRQPQHF. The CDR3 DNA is TGTGCCTCTCAAGGGGCGCGGCGTCAGCCCCAGCATTTT.

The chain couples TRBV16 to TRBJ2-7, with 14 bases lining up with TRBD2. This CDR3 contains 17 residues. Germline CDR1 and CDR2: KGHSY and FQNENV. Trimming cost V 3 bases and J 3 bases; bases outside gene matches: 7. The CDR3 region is CASSQFRLAGGDYEQYF. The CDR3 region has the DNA TGTGCCAGCAGCCAGTTTAGACTAGCGGGAGGGGACTACGAGCAGTACTTC. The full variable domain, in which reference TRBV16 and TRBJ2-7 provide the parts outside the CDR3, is GEEVAQTPKHLVRGEGQKAKLYCAPIKGHSYVFWYQQVLKNEFKFLISFQNENVFDETGMPKERFSAKCLPNSPCSLEIQATKLEDSAVYFCASSQFRLAGGDYEQYFGPGTRLTVT.

This CDR3 reads CASSHGGDQPQHF. The CDR3 nucleotides read TGTGCCAGCAGCCACGGGGGAGATCAGCCCCAGCATTTT. This chain joins TRBV7-2 and TRBJ1-5; D might be TRBD1 (5 bases). Germline-derived CDR1 and CDR2 are SGHTA and FQGNSA. CDR3 length: 13 residues. The germline V and J ends were trimmed by 5 bases and 5 bases, with 10 bases remaining between them.

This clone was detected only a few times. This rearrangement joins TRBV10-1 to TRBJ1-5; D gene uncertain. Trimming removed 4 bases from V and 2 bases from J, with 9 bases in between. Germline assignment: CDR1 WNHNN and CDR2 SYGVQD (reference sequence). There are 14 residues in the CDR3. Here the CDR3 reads CASSGLRGNQPQHF. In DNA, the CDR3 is TGCGCCAGCAGTGGACTGCGGGGCAATCAGCCCCAGCATTTT.

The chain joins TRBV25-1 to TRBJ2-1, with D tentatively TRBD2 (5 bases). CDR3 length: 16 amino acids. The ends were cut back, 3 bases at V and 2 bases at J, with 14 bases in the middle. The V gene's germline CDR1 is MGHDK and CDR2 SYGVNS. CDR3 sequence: CASSDPQGSPYNEQFF. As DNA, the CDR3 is TGTGCCAGCAGTGATCCCCAAGGGAGCCCCTACAATGAGCAGTTCTTC.

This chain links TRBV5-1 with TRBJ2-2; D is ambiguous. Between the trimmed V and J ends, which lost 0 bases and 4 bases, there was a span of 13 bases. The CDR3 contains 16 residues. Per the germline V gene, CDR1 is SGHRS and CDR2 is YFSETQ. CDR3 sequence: CASSLERLTPTGELFF. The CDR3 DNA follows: TGCGCCAGCAGCTTGGAACGACTTACTCCCACCGGGGAGCTGTTTTTT. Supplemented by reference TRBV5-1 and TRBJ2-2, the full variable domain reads KAGVTQTPRYLIKTRGQQVTLSCSPISGHRSVSWYQQTPGQGLQFLFEYFSETQRNKGNFPGRFSGRQFSNSRSEMNVSTLELGDSALYLCASSLERLTPTGELFFGEGSRLTVL.

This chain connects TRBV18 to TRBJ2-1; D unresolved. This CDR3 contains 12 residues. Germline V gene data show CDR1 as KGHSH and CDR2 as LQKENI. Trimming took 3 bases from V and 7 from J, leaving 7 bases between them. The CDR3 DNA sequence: TGTGCCAGCTCACCTACGACGAATGAGCAGTTCTTC. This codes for CASSPTTNEQFF.

DNA of the CDR3: TGTGCCAGCAGCTTCGGGACAGGGGGCGTTGAGCAGTTCTTC. It is translated as CASSFGTGGVEQFF. The chain employs TRBV11-3 and TRBJ2-1, with 12 bases aligning to TRBD1. Germline V gene lookup returns CDR1 SGHNT and CDR2 YENEEA. Trimming took 3 bases from V and 9 from J; bases not matched to a gene: 3. The CDR3 spans 14 residues.